The 26 T cell receptor beta chains in this list originate from one sample, sequenced in a study of blood T cells in healthy people across ages. PCR was performed a second time for roughly 7 to 12 cycles using a sample-barcoded 5' primer and a J-beta primer mix. TCRdb reprocessed the 5' RACE reads with MiXCR, giving one entry per CDR3 protein. The sample has hundreds of thousands of distinct CDR3 sequences, approximately 29% seen once. Sequencing used blood. These receptors originate from an elderly woman in good health.

There are many counts of this clonotype. The rearrangement links TRBV20-1 to TRBJ2-7; a possible D gene is TRBD2 (5 bases). Germline-derived CDR1 and CDR2 are DFQATT and SNEGSKA (reference sequence). V was shortened by 5 bases and J by 5 bases, with 19 bases between the two germline ends. CDR3 length: 14 residues. The CDR3 spells CSARGSHNENEQYF. DNA of the CDR3: TGCAGTGCTCGCGGGTCACATAATGAGAACGAGCAGTACTTC.

This clonotype was recorded many times. The chain recombines TRBV11-2 with TRBJ2-5, with a tentative D call TRBD2 (7 bases). V was shortened by 7 bases and J by 5 bases, with 20 bases between the two germline ends. This CDR3 is built from 15 residues. Germline CDR1 is SGHAT and CDR2 is FQNNGV. The CDR3 DNA reads as TGTGCCAGCACTAAATGGGGGGGGGCCCGGGAGACCCAGTACTTC. Translating gives CASTKWGGARETQYF. Variable domain in full (rest from reference TRBV11-2 and TRBJ2-5): EAGVAQSPRYKIIEKRQSVAFWCNPISGHATLYWYQQILGQGPKLLIQFQNNGVVDDSQLPKDRFSAERLKGVDSTLKIQPAKLEDSAVYLCASTKWGGARETQYFGPGTRLLVL.

In its sample, this clonotype was seen a few times. The chain joins TRBV5-1 to TRBJ2-5; D remains ambiguous. CDR1 and CDR2 from the germline V gene are SGHRS and YFSETQ. The CDR3 loop spans 15 amino acids. Deletions cut 0 bases from V and 5 bases from J, with 14 bases between. CDR3 protein: CASSLGAARRETQYF. CDR3 nucleotide sequence: TGCGCCAGCAGCTTGGGTGCTGCTAGAAGGGAGACCCAGTACTTC.

The V and J genes are TRBV29-1 and TRBJ2-2; 11 positions match TRBD2. Germline V lookup: CDR1 SQVTM, CDR2 ANQGSEA. The V segment lost 6 bases and the J segment 4 bases; nucleotides outside the gene matches: 7. The CDR3 is made up of 15 amino acids. The CDR3 loop is CSVRTGTSGTGELFF. In DNA, the CDR3 is TGCAGCGTACGGACCGGGACTAGCGGCACCGGGGAGCTGTTTTTT.

This clonotype appeared a few times. The chain links TRBV6-5 to TRBJ1-2; TRBD1 is a possible D gene (5 bases). Trimming stripped 5 bases from V and 8 bases from J, with 21 bases between. In germline, CDR1 is MNHEY, CDR2 SVGAGI. The CDR3 is 15 residues long. The CDR3 loop reads CASSPSGQLLIGYTF. The CDR3 nucleotides read TGTGCCAGCAGTCCGTCCGGACAACTTTTAATCGGCTACACCTTC.

This clonotype was recorded once. The chain has TRBV29-1 and TRBJ2-7; D is uncertain. Germline values: CDR1 SQVTM, CDR2 ANQGSEA. This CDR3 comprises 14 residues. Trimming pared 2 bases from V and 2 bases from J, leaving 13 bases between. CDR3 protein: CSVERLSVPYEQYF. DNA for the CDR3: TGCAGCGTTGAACGCCTCAGTGTCCCCTACGAGCAGTACTTC.

This clonotype has ten or more counts. The chain joins TRBV12-3 or TRBV12-4 to TRBJ2-1; possibly TRBD1 for D (5 bases). This CDR3 region has 16 residues. V was clipped by 5 bases and J by 2 bases, with 16 bases between them. The chain's CDR3 is CASSHPVGAAYNEQFF. As DNA, the CDR3 is TGTGCCAGCAGTCATCCGGTAGGGGCGGCCTACAATGAGCAGTTCTTC.

This clonotype was observed many times. The chain links TRBV7-9 to TRBJ2-7; D is unresolved. The CDR3 is 13 residues long. Trimming removed 5 bases at V and 3 bases at J, with 11 bases between. Germline V gene data show CDR1 as SEHNR and CDR2 as FQNEAQ (reference sequence). CDR3 protein: CASSPSIYYEQYF. The CDR3 nucleotides are TGTGCCAGCAGCCCCAGTATTTACTACGAGCAGTACTTC.

The chain recombines TRBV4-3 with TRBJ1-2; a weak D match, TRBD1 (6 bases). The germline V gene has CDR1 LGHNA and CDR2 YSLEER. Trimming stripped 2 bases from V and 0 bases from J, with 13 bases between. There are 16 residues in the CDR3. CDR3 sequence (DNA): TGCGCCAGCAGCCAAAGATTGGGGGCAGCTAACTATGGCTACACCTTC. It codes for CASSQRLGAANYGYTF.

The chain couples TRBV29-1 to TRBJ2-1; D not resolved. Germline V gene lookup returns CDR1 SQVTM and CDR2 ANQGSEA. The V end lost 7 bases, the J end lost 7 bases, and 20 bases lay between the germline ends. The CDR3 extends over 14 amino acids. The DNA of the CDR3 is TGCAGCGCCTGGAAGGTGGGCCCTGCAAATGAGCAGTTCTTC. Amino acids: CSAWKVGPANEQFF.

This clonotype was counted many times. The chain's CDR3 is CASSEPGSGGPFGYTF. As DNA, the CDR3 is TGTGCCAGCAGCGAGCCCGGCTCGGGGGGTCCCTTTGGCTACACCTTC. The rearrangement uses TRBV9 and TRBJ1-2, with a possible D match to TRBD1 (5 bases). Germline CDR1 reads SGDLS; CDR2 reads YYNGEE. V was cut by 3 bases and J by 7 bases, with 22 bases left in between. The CDR3 is 16 amino acids.

The table lists this clonotype with many counts. The V and J genes are TRBV20-1 and TRBJ2-7, with TRBD2 matching 8 bases. This CDR3 is built from 15 residues. After removal of 3 bases from V and 2 bases from J, the junction contained 9 bases not matched to a gene. Germline V gene lookup returns CDR1 DFQATT and CDR2 SNEGSKA (reference sequence). CDR3 loop: CSASGGDLRAYEQYF. CDR3 bases: TGCAGTGCTAGCGGGGGGGATCTTCGCGCCTACGAGCAGTACTTC.

Regarding this clonotype: The conserved closing phenylalanine or tryptophan is absent in this CDR3, likely reflecting a read error. The chain joins TRBV6-5 to TRBJ1-1; possibly TRBD1 for D (5 bases). The CDR3 sequence is 13 residues long. The V end was cut by 7 bases, the J end by 7 bases, with 16 bases between. Germline-derived CDR1 and CDR2 are MNHEY and SVGAGI. The chain's CDR3 is CASIRGRQFEAFC. CDR3 nucleotide sequence: TGTGCCAGCATCCGTGGGAGACAGTTTGAAGCTTTCTGT.

This rearrangement joins TRBV7-2 to TRBJ2-5; D unclear. Deletions cut 1 base from V and 5 bases from J, with 11 bases between. Germline CDR1 reads SGHTA; CDR2 reads FQGNSA. The CDR3 totals 14 residues. CDR3 sequence (DNA): TGTGCCAGCAGCTTAGTAGGGCTCTGGGAGACCCAGTACTTC. It is translated as CASSLVGLWETQYF.

As for this clonotype: A much bigger clone sits one base away, suggesting this may be a read error. This sequence joins TRBV2 and TRBJ1-6; 9 bases align to TRBD1. CDR3 length equals 15 residues. Germline CDR1 SNHLY, CDR2 FYNNEI. The CDR3 region is CANSDRGTGSSPLHF. CDR3 bases: TGTGCCAACAGTGACAGGGGGACAGGTAGTTCACCCCTCCACTTT.

This clonotype was detected many times. This chain links TRBV20-1 with TRBJ2-5, with 8 bases aligning to TRBD2. The CDR3 has 13 amino acids. The germline gives CDR1 DFQATT, CDR2 SNEGSKA (reference sequence). J was trimmed by 6 bases and V by 3 bases; bases with no gene match: 6. The CDR3 DNA reads TGCAGTGCTAGCGGGGGGGCCGGAAAGACCCAGTACTTC. Translation gives CSASGGAGKTQYF.

This clonotype was seen repeatedly, ten times or more. The genes are TRBV18 and TRBJ2-1; 11 bases are shared with TRBD1. CDR3 size: 16 residues. Germline assignment: CDR1 KGHSH and CDR2 LQKENI. Trimming took 5 bases from V and 9 from J; bases not matched to a gene: 12. CDR3 amino acids: CASSRTLTGQGVEQFF. As DNA, the CDR3 is TGTGCCAGCTCAAGGACCCTTACGGGACAGGGGGTTGAGCAGTTCTTC.

This clonotype was seen a few times. CDR3 in amino acids: CASSQPTGGQYGYTF. CDR3 bases: TGTGCCAGCAGCCAACCTACGGGGGGGCAGTATGGCTACACCTTC. V is TRBV3-1 and J is TRBJ1-2, with D possibly matching TRBD1 (6 bases). V shed 2 bases and J shed 5 bases, with 15 bases lying between them. Per the germline V gene, CDR1 is LGHDT and CDR2 is YNNKEL (reference sequence). This CDR3 is 15 amino acids long.

This chain connects TRBV29-1 to TRBJ1-5, with D perhaps matching TRBD1 (5 bases). Per germline, CDR1 SQVTM and CDR2 ANQGSEA. V was cut by 5 bases and J by 2 bases, with 10 bases left in between. CDR3 size: 13 residues. The CDR3 DNA follows: TGCAGCGTTCGGGACGGAGGCAATCAGCCCCAGCATTTT. Residues: CSVRDGGNQPQHF.

This clonotype was observed a few times. The chain has TRBV6-2 or TRBV6-3 and TRBJ1-2; 7 bases match TRBD1. CDR1 MNHEY and CDR2 SVGEGT come from the germline V gene. The CDR3 is made up of 17 amino acids. The V segment lost 0 bases and the J segment 5 bases; nucleotides outside the gene matches: 12. The CDR3 bases are TGTGCCAGCAGTTACTCTGATTTGGGACAGACCGTTTATGGCTACACCTTC. Its translation: CASSYSDLGQTVYGYTF.

This chain joins TRBV12-3 or TRBV12-4 and TRBJ1-5; D might be TRBD1 (5 bases). The CDR3 spans 14 residues. Trimming stripped 6 bases from V and 5 bases from J, with 14 bases between. CDR3: CASRLNAGHQPQHF. CDR3 coding DNA: TGTGCCAGCAGGCTCAATGCAGGGCATCAGCCCCAGCATTTT.

This clonotype has at least ten counts. CDR3 bases: TGTGCCAGCAGTACCCGGGAACTCTACACCTTC. Residues: CASSTRELYTF. V is TRBV6-5 and J is TRBJ1-2; D gene uncertain. The CDR3 spans 11 residues. Trimming cost V 5 bases and J 10 bases, with 11 bases left between them. Germline V gene sequence: CDR1 MNHEY, CDR2 SVGAGI.

This clonotype was seen at least ten times. This chain links TRBV10-3 with TRBJ2-7; 10 nucleotides line up with TRBD1. Germline V CDR1 and CDR2: ENHRY, SYGVKD. This CDR3 is built from 14 residues. Germline trimming cut 6 bases from V and 5 bases from J; bases unmatched to any gene: 7. The CDR3 sequence: CAIRGTGAPHEQYF. CDR3 coding DNA: TGTGCCATCAGAGGGACAGGGGCCCCCCACGAGCAGTACTTC.

Worth noting for this clonotype: A much larger clone sits a single nucleotide away, making a read error possible. The chain joins TRBV6-6 to TRBJ1-6; 7 positions match TRBD1. This CDR3 has 15 amino acids. Germline-derived CDR1 and CDR2 are MNHNY and SVGAGI (reference sequence). The CDR3 protein is CASSGTDRAGSSLHF. The CDR3 DNA is TGTGCCAGCAGCGGAACCGACAGGGCAGGTTCATCCCTCCACTTT.

This clonotype was counted many times. V and J are TRBV12-3 or TRBV12-4 and TRBJ1-6; TRBD1 might be the D (6 bases). Trimming shortened V by 1 base and J by 6 bases, and 16 bases separated the two germline ends. CDR3 length: 17 residues. Here the CDR3 DNA reads TGTGCCAGCAGTTTAGGCGCAGGGGAGGTCGGTAATTCACCCCTCCACTTT. Residues: CASSLGAGEVGNSPLHF.

V is TRBV10-3 and J is TRBJ1-1, with 10 bases identical to TRBD1. The junction had 8 bases not matched to a gene; V was cut back by 6 bases and J by 7 bases. CDR1 is ENHRY, CDR2 SYGVKD, per germline. This CDR3 has 14 residues. The CDR3 loop is CAISNTGTGDEAFF. In DNA, the CDR3 is TGTGCCATCAGCAACACCGGGACAGGGGATGAAGCTTTCTTT.